A single sample gave rise to the 30 T cell receptor beta chains below, sequenced in a study of T cells in Graves' hyperthyroidism and ophthalmopathy. The investigators amplified TCR beta CDR3 regions from RNA transcripts. In the first-round RT-PCR of the TCR CDR3, the HTBI primer set was used. MiXCR was run by TCRdb on the multiplex PCR reads, yielding one entry per CDR3 protein. The table records 700,000 to 850,000 distinct CDR3 sequences, 30% to 40% of them present only once. The sample comprised blood. The receptors were gathered from a woman aged 35 to 49 with Graves' hyperthyroidism.

The chain joins TRBV11-2 to TRBJ2-5; no firm D call. Germline V CDR1 and CDR2: SGHAT, FQNNGV. CDR3 length: 15 residues. V lost 4 bases to trimming and J lost 2 bases, with 14 bases between them. CDR3: CASSWGYQEQETQYF. CDR3 nucleotides: TGTGCCAGCAGCTGGGGATATCAGGAACAAGAGACCCAGTACTTC.

This clonotype occurred many times. This chain links TRBV10-3 with TRBJ1-2; D is possibly TRBD1 (5 bases). The CDR3 has 14 residues. V lost 5 bases, J lost 2 bases, and 12 bases lay in between. CDR1 is ENHRY, CDR2 SYGVKD, per germline. The CDR3 loop reads CAISPGEINYGYTF. The DNA for the CDR3 is TGTGCCATCAGTCCGGGGGAGATAAACTATGGCTACACCTTC.

A few counts support this clonotype. Written as DNA, the CDR3 is TGTGCCAGCAGCCAAGATTGGGCCGACGCAAACTATGGCTACACCTTC. It encodes CASSQDWADANYGYTF. The chain combines TRBV7-8 with TRBJ1-2; the D is unclear. V was pared by 5 bases and J by 2 bases, with 18 bases between. Per the germline V gene, CDR1 is SGHVS and CDR2 is FQNEAQ. CDR3 length: 16 residues.

This clonotype has just one count. Given the absence of the conserved phenylalanine or tryptophan at the CDR3 end, a read error is likely. The CDR3 protein is CASSSSTGAYGYTL. CDR3 DNA sequence: TGTGCCAGCAGCTCATCGACAGGGGCCTATGGCTACACCCTC. This rearrangement joins TRBV5-4 to TRBJ1-2; TRBD1 matches at 8 bases. Germline CDR1 and CDR2: SGHNT and YYREEE (reference sequence). The junction had 5 bases not matched to a gene; V was cut back by 3 bases and J by 4 bases. CDR3 length: 14 residues.

The sample holds many counts of this clonotype. This chain links TRBV11-2 with TRBJ1-5; D gene unclear. The CDR3 contains 15 residues. Germline CDR1 reads SGHAT; CDR2 reads FQNNGV. Between the trimmed V and J ends, which lost 1 base and 0 bases, there was a span of 7 bases. The CDR3 is CASSLGGNSNQPQHF. CDR3 nucleotide sequence: TGTGCCAGCAGCTTAGGGGGAAATAGCAATCAGCCCCAGCATTTT.

In the case of this clonotype: Germline is not matched at one junction end, which may reflect a read error. The V call is TRBV6-5, the J call TRBJ1-1, with D uncertain. The CDR3 length is 14 residues. Germline V gene sequence: CDR1 MNHEY, CDR2 SVGAGI. This CDR3 reads CARSYDSPGTEAFF. The CDR3 coding sequence is TGTGCCCGCAGTTATGACTCGCCGGGCACTGAAGCTTTCTTT.

V usage is TRBV5-6 and J usage is TRBJ1-3; TRBD1 agrees at 8 bases. The germline gives CDR1 SGHDT, CDR2 YYEEEE. V dropped 7 bases and J dropped 8; count of bases not matched to a gene: 14. CDR3 length equals 15 residues. The CDR3 sequence is CASDNSGGFGDTIYF. The CDR3 nucleotides read TGTGCCAGCGACAACTCAGGGGGCTTCGGAGACACCATATATTTT.

The DNA of the CDR3 is TGCGCCAGCAGCTTGGCCCTCGGATCCTTTTCCGGCTACACCTTC. The encoded protein is CASSLALGSFSGYTF. The chain recombines TRBV5-1 with TRBJ1-2; D remains ambiguous. This CDR3 has 15 amino acids. Germline V gene lookup returns CDR1 SGHRS and CDR2 YFSETQ. V lost 0 bases to trimming and J lost 8 bases, with 17 bases between them.

This rearrangement joins TRBV6-1 to TRBJ2-7, with D unclear. Per germline, CDR1 MNHNS and CDR2 SASEGT. Trimming took off 6 bases at V and 1 base at J, with 13 bases between the two ends. The CDR3 length is 14 residues. CDR3 sequence: CASSDGKESYEQYF. The CDR3 bases are TGTGCCAGCAGCGATGGGAAAGAGTCCTACGAGCAGTACTTC.

J is TRBJ2-7 and V is TRBV6-5; TRBD2 agrees at 9 bases. V lost 8 bases and J lost 4; bases outside the gene matches: 6. This CDR3 comprises 13 residues. The germline V gene has CDR1 MNHEY and CDR2 SVGAGI. The CDR3 DNA is TGTGCCAGCCATAGCGGGAGAGGGTACGAGCAGTACTTC. Encoded protein: CASHSGRGYEQYF.

This clonotype was detected a few times. The rearrangement uses TRBV7-2 and TRBJ1-1, with TRBD1 matching 8 bases. This CDR3 is 12 amino acids long. Germline V gene sequence: CDR1 SGHTA, CDR2 FQGNSA. Germline trimming cut 11 bases from V and 6 bases from J; bases unmatched to any gene: 8. This CDR3 is CAWTGMSSEAFF. The CDR3, as DNA: TGTGCCTGGACAGGGATGAGCTCTGAAGCTTTCTTT.

On this clonotype itself: A read error may account for a junction end that differs from germline. The V call is TRBV29-1, the J call TRBJ2-3; weak D call: TRBD1 (6 bases). The germline V gene has CDR1 SQVTM and CDR2 ANQGSEA. The CDR3 is 14 residues long. In DNA form, the CDR3 reads TGTGCCTGGAGTGCACAGGGTTTCGCAGATACGCAGTATTTT. Its protein is CAWSAQGFADTQYF.

The V gene is TRBV11-2, the J gene TRBJ1-1; weak D call: TRBD1 (5 bases). The CDR3 is made up of 14 amino acids. V shed 4 bases and J shed 6 bases, with 15 bases lying between them. Per germline, CDR1 SGHAT and CDR2 FQNNGV. The CDR3, as DNA: TGTGCCAGCAGCTCCTTGCGGGGGAGGCCTGAAGCTTTCTTT. Translation gives CASSSLRGRPEAFF.

This clonotype was detected only a few times. V and J are TRBV4-3 and TRBJ1-2; D is unclear. Germline assignment: CDR1 LGHNA and CDR2 YSLEER. The CDR3 sequence is 15 residues long. Deletions cut 4 bases from V and 0 bases from J, with 12 bases between. The CDR3 is CASSPIAGTNYGYTF. As DNA, the CDR3 is TGCGCCAGCAGCCCAATAGCCGGGACTAACTATGGCTACACCTTC.

This clonotype showed up many times. The chain combines TRBV24-1 with TRBJ2-7; 8 nucleotides agree with TRBD1. The V gene end was trimmed by 3 bases and the J gene end by 2 bases; junction bases not matched to a gene: 5. The CDR3 runs to 15 residues. Germline CDR1 is KGHDR and CDR2 is SFDVKD. For the CDR3, the DNA is TGTGCCACCAGTGATCGGACAGGGACCACCTACGAGCAGTACTTC. Residues: CATSDRTGTTYEQYF.

This clonotype turned up a few times. The chain joins TRBV12-3 or TRBV12-4 to TRBJ1-5; 9 bases agree with TRBD1. Germline trimming cut 11 bases from V and 3 bases from J; bases unmatched to any gene: 11. The CDR3 loop spans 15 amino acids. The CDR3, as DNA: TGTGCCGACCCAAGACAGGGGGAGGACAATCAGCCCCAGCATTTT. Amino acids: CADPRQGEDNQPQHF.

This chain joins TRBV10-2 and TRBJ1-1, with D possibly being TRBD1 (5 bases). The CDR3 is 14 amino acids. Trimming left V 6 bases short and J 0 bases short, with 11 bases between. Germline V CDR1 and CDR2: WSHSY, SAAADI. CDR3 region: CASRARALNTEAFF. The CDR3 DNA follows: TGCGCCAGCAGGGCCAGGGCGTTGAACACTGAAGCTTTCTTT.

Here the CDR3 reads CASSPGRGLTSEAFF. The CDR3 region has the DNA TGCGCCAGCAGTCCAGGGAGGGGACTGACCTCTGAAGCTTTCTTT. This chain links TRBV10-1 with TRBJ1-1; perhaps TRBD1 as D (5 bases). The V and J ends lost 5 bases and 6 bases respectively, with 19 bases between them. The V gene's germline CDR1 is WNHNN and CDR2 SYGVQD (reference sequence). The CDR3 is made up of 15 amino acids.

The rearrangement uses TRBV6-2 or TRBV6-3 and TRBJ2-7; 9 bases align to TRBD1. The CDR3 has 15 residues. Germline V gene data show CDR1 as MNHEY and CDR2 as SVGEGT. Trimming took 5 bases from V and 5 from J; bases not matched to a gene: 10. The DNA for the CDR3 is TGTGCCAGCAGTCGGCCGGGACAGGGAATACACGAGCAGTACTTC. Encoded protein: CASSRPGQGIHEQYF.

This clonotype showed up many times. V is TRBV7-9 and J is TRBJ2-5; 8 bases are a match to TRBD2. J lost 1 base, V lost 3 bases, and 4 bases had no gene match. The V gene's germline CDR1 is SEHNR and CDR2 FQNEAQ (reference sequence). The CDR3 spans 15 residues. The CDR3 bases are TGTGCCAGCAGCTTGCCTACTAGCGGCCAAGAGACCCAGTACTTC. This codes for CASSLPTSGQETQYF.

A few counts support this clonotype. This chain links TRBV25-1 with TRBJ2-3; D gene ambiguous. The germline CDR1 and CDR2 sequences are MGHDK and SYGVNS. Trimming took 7 bases from V and 2 from J, leaving 10 bases between them. This CDR3 region has 13 residues. In DNA, the CDR3 is TGTGCCAGCACAAAGCGAGACACAGATACGCAGTATTTT. Its translation: CASTKRDTDTQYF.

This clonotype was counted between two and nine times. The rearrangement links TRBV12-3 or TRBV12-4 to TRBJ1-1; 9 bases are shared with TRBD1. This CDR3 has 13 residues. The ends lost 4 bases at V and 7 bases at J; junction bases unmatched: 4. CDR3 nucleotide sequence: TGTGCCAGCAGTTGGGGGACAGGGATTGAAGCTTTCTTT. This codes for CASSWGTGIEAFF.

This clonotype was counted between two and nine times. The chain employs TRBV7-9 and TRBJ2-3, with 11 bases identical to TRBD2. The ends lost 7 bases at V and 6 bases at J; junction bases unmatched: 9. CDR3 length equals 15 residues. Looked up from germline, CDR1 is SEHNR and CDR2 is FQNEAQ (reference sequence). The CDR3 nucleotides are TGTGCCAGCACCAGTAGCGGGGGGGCCGAGGATACGCAGTATTTT. It translates to CASTSSGGAEDTQYF. The whole variable domain, remainder taken from reference TRBV7-9 and TRBJ2-3, is DTGVSQNPRHKITKRGQNVTFRCDPISEHNRLYWYRQTLGQGPEFLTYFQNEAQLEKSRLLSDRFSAERPKGSFSTLEIQRTEQGDSAMYLCASTSSGGAEDTQYFGPGTRLTVL.

V gene TRBV5-6 combines with J gene TRBJ1-1; TRBD1 is a possible D gene (5 bases). Germline CDR1 and CDR2: SGHDT and YYEEEE. Trimming shortened V by 2 bases and J by 6 bases, and 11 bases separated the two germline ends. The CDR3 covers 13 residues. CDR3 loop: CASSFRDGSEAFF. CDR3 bases: TGTGCCAGCAGCTTCAGGGACGGGTCTGAAGCTTTCTTT.

This chain connects TRBV19 to TRBJ1-5, with 8 bases that match TRBD1. V dropped 9 bases and J dropped 3; count of bases not matched to a gene: 10. The CDR3 length is 15 residues. Germline CDR1 and CDR2: LNHDA and SQIVND (reference sequence). CDR3 protein: CASSLWTGYNQPQHF. The CDR3 DNA reads TGTGCCAGCAGTTTATGGACAGGGTACAATCAGCCCCAGCATTTT.

The chain has TRBV20-1 and TRBJ1-2; 7 bases align to TRBD1. CDR1 is DFQATT and CDR2 is SNEGSKA in the germline V gene (reference sequence). V was pared by 4 bases and J by 2 bases, with 1 base of the junction left unmatched. The length of the CDR3 is 12 residues. CDR3: CSATGGNYGYTF. The CDR3 nucleotides are TGCAGTGCTACAGGGGGGAACTATGGCTACACCTTC.

Points on this clonotype: One base away lies a much larger clone, so this may be a sequencing read error. The J gene is TRBJ2-7, the V gene TRBV12-3 or TRBV12-4; 12 bases line up with TRBD1. This CDR3 spans 13 amino acids. The trim removed 8 bases at V and 7 bases at J, leaving 6 bases unmatched. Written as DNA, the CDR3 is TGTGCCAGCGGGGGACAGGGGGCAGAAGAGCAGTACTTC. Amino acid sequence: CASGGQGAEEQYF.

A word on this clonotype: It differs at one base from a far larger clone, so likely a read error. The J gene is TRBJ1-5, the V gene TRBV5-8; tentatively, D is TRBD1 (6 bases). The CDR3 runs 11 residues. The germline V and J ends were trimmed by 4 bases and 11 bases, with 10 bases remaining between them. CDR1 is SGHTS, CDR2 YDEGEE, per germline. The CDR3 DNA reads TGTGCCAGCAGCAGTGGACAGTCCCAGCATTTT. Translating it yields CASSSGQSQHF.

The chain has TRBV30 and TRBJ1-1; perhaps TRBD1 as D (6 bases). Trimming took 2 bases from V and 5 from J, leaving 18 bases between them. The CDR3 is 15 amino acids. Germline lookup yields CDR1 GTSNPN and CDR2 SVGIG (reference sequence). CDR3 DNA sequence: TGTGCCTGGAGTTTGAGCGGGGGCGCCTCAACTGAAGCTTTCTTT. The encoded protein is CAWSLSGGASTEAFF.

This clonotype was seen at least ten times. The V and J genes are TRBV7-2 and TRBJ2-7; D might be TRBD2 (6 bases). The CDR3 loop spans 14 amino acids. V was cut by 1 base and J by 4 bases, with 11 bases left in between. Germline assignment: CDR1 SGHTA and CDR2 FQGNSA. The CDR3 sequence is CASSLGRGGYEQYF. The CDR3 DNA follows: TGTGCCAGCAGCTTAGGGCGGGGCGGGTACGAGCAGTACTTC.